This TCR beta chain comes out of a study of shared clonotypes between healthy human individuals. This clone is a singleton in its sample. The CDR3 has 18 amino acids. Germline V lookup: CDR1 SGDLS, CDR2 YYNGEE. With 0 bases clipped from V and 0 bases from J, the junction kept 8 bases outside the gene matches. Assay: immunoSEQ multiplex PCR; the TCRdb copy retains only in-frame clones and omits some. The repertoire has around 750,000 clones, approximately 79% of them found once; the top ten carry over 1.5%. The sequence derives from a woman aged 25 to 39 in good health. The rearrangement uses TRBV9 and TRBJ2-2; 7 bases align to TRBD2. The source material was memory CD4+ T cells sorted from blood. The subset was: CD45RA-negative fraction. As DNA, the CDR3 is TGTGCCAGCAGCGTAGGGATAAGCGGGACCCCGAACACCGGGGAGCTGTTTTTT. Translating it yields CASSVGISGTPNTGELFF.